This T cell receptor (beta chain) comes out of a study of T cell responses to AZD1222 COVID-19 vaccine. Concerning this clone: What it binds is not known.

There are 18 residues in the CDR3. V lost 4 bases to trimming and J lost 1 base, with 22 bases between them. The germline V gene encodes CDR1 SGHDN and CDR2 FVKESK. Using immunoSEQ multiplex PCR, the repertoire was profiled, and TCRdb retains in-frame clones only, with some absent. Of around 18,000 clones in the sample, roughly 81% are singletons; the top ten hold approximately 22%. Study results and caveats: Just a handful of people given AZD1222 tested seropositive at baseline.

The sequence was collected from an adult who received the AZD1222 COVID-19 vaccine. This specimen consisted of peripheral blood, obtained 28 days after the second AZD1222 dose. The rearrangement links TRBV14 to TRBJ1-1; D ambiguous. This CDR3 is CASSPPDFVKAQNTEAFF. The CDR3 nucleotides are TGTGCCAGCAGCCCACCCGATTTCGTAAAGGCTCAGAACACTGAAGCTTTCTTT.